This T cell receptor (beta chain) was sequenced for a study of blood T cell repertoires in COVID-19. Background on the study: There were acute and convalescent COVID-19 samples, and they came from the United States, Italy and Spain. The cDNA or gDNA used as material had been derived from T cells, B-cell-depleted T cells, or PBMCs.

The V gene's germline CDR1 is MDHEN and CDR2 SYDVKM. The trim removed 5 bases at V and 8 bases at J, leaving 5 bases unmatched. The CDR3 contains 14 residues. Under the authors' procedure: Reference gene primer amplification in the assay estimated nucleated cell counts. Measured with immunoSEQ multiplex PCR; TCRdb has only the in-frame clones, and not every one. D and trimming come from the DNA, and the V and J calls and clone size come from that table. The sample has about 57,000 clones, just over 85% seen once. The sequence was obtained from a human donor in a cohort sampled during active COVID-19. The rearrangement joins TRBV28 to TRBJ2-1, with 11 bases lining up with TRBD2. The sample comprised peripheral blood. The CDR3 DNA reads TGTGCCAGCAGTAGGACTAGCGGGCTCGATGAGCAGTTCTTC. It is translated as CASSRTSGLDEQFF.